These 31 T cell receptor beta chains came from one sample sequenced in a study of TIL therapy for anti-PD-1-resistant metastatic lung cancer. Sequencing used immunoSEQ v3. The data were produced by immunoSEQ multiplex PCR, yet TCRdb's version contains in-frame clones alone and is incomplete. This table holds approximately 15,000 clones, around 88% found once. The time point here: pre-treatment sample, taken before nivolumab and TIL therapy. Sequencing was performed on blood, taken at baseline. These receptors came from a person between 25 and 80 years old with non-small cell lung cancer.

CDR3: CASSQEERHTDTQYF. CDR3 nucleotides: TGTGCCAGCAGCCAAGAAGAGCGCCACACAGATACGCAGTATTTT. The chain joins TRBV14 to TRBJ2-3; no firm D call. This CDR3 is 15 amino acids long. Germline assignment: CDR1 SGHDN and CDR2 FVKESK. V was cut by 0 bases and J by 2 bases, with 9 bases left in between.

The chain carries TRBV7-2 and TRBJ1-4, with D uncertain. Trimming took off 5 bases at V and 8 bases at J, with 21 bases between the two ends. This CDR3 spans 16 amino acids. The germline V gene encodes CDR1 SGHTA and CDR2 FQGNSA. The chain's CDR3 is CASSLQPGIPTEKLFF. The CDR3 nucleotides are TGTGCCAGCAGCCTCCAACCGGGAATACCAACGGAAAAACTGTTTTTT.

The chain couples TRBV5-1 to TRBJ2-7; D not certain. Trimming removed 0 bases at V and 7 bases at J, with 14 bases between. Germline-derived CDR1 and CDR2 are SGHRS and YFSETQ. CDR3 length: 14 residues. CDR3 in DNA: TGCGCCAGCAGCTTGGGTACGGGTTCTGGTGAGCAGTACGTC. Its translation is CASSLGTGSGEQYV.

The chain couples TRBV28 to TRBJ1-5; a weak D match, TRBD1 (6 bases). The CDR3 has 13 residues. Trimming stripped 2 bases from V and 4 bases from J, with 6 bases between. Germline V lookup: CDR1 MDHEN, CDR2 SYDVKM. This CDR3 reads CASSLQGNQPQHF. The CDR3 nucleotides read TGTGCCAGCAGTTTACAGGGGAATCAGCCCCAGCATTTT.

This clone has only one observation. V gene TRBV28 combines with J gene TRBJ2-3, with 7 bases matching TRBD2. The V gene end was trimmed by 8 bases and the J gene end by 1 base; junction bases not matched to a gene: 9. The CDR3 runs 15 residues. Germline V lookup: CDR1 MDHEN, CDR2 SYDVKM. This CDR3 reads CASCVGGGGTDTQYF. The CDR3, as DNA: TGTGCCAGCTGTGTGGGGGGGGGAGGCACAGATACGCAGTATTTT.

V is TRBV30 and J is TRBJ2-2; D is unclear. The germline CDR1 and CDR2 sequences are GTSNPN and SVGIG (reference sequence). The CDR3 extends over 12 amino acids. The V end was cut by 0 bases, the J end by 6 bases, with 5 bases between. The DNA of the CDR3 is TGTGCCTGGAGTGTTAAATCCGGGGAGCTGTTTTTT. Its translation is CAWSVKSGELFF.

The chain couples TRBV15 to TRBJ2-5, with TRBD1 identical over 10 bases. With V trimmed by 3 bases and J by 5 bases, 3 bases remained unmatched. The CDR3 has 14 amino acids. The germline V gene encodes CDR1 LNHNV and CDR2 YYDKDF (reference sequence). CDR3 coding DNA: TGTGCCACCAGCAGCGGACAGGGGGGGGAGACCCAGTACTTC. Protein product: CATSSGQGGETQYF.

This chain connects TRBV6-1 to TRBJ1-1; 8 nucleotides match TRBD1. The V gene's germline CDR1 is MNHNS and CDR2 SASEGT. This CDR3 contains 15 residues. Trimming took 4 bases from V and 4 from J; bases not matched to a gene: 8. CDR3 DNA sequence: TGTGCCAGCAGTGTCGCAGGGGGCATGGGCACTGAAGCTTTCTTT. Amino acids: CASSVAGGMGTEAFF.

CDR3 loop: CASSQDGRGDNSPLHF. CDR3 nucleotides: TGCGCCAGCAGCCAAGATGGGCGGGGTGATAATTCACCCCTCCACTTT. The chain is built from TRBV4-3 and TRBJ1-6; D remains unclear. The CDR3 covers 16 residues. The germline CDR1 and CDR2 sequences are LGHNA and YSLEER. V was shortened by 0 bases and J by 5 bases, with 11 bases between the two germline ends.

CDR3 amino acids: CSANTGAYGYTF. CDR3 sequence (DNA): TGCAGCGCCAACACAGGCGCCTATGGCTACACCTTC. V gene TRBV29-1 combines with J gene TRBJ1-2, with D possibly being TRBD1 (5 bases). V was shortened by 7 bases and J by 4 bases, with 13 bases between the two germline ends. The germline V gene encodes CDR1 SQVTM and CDR2 ANQGSEA. This CDR3 is 12 amino acids long.

The CDR3 reads CASSIGLAGVVGSETQYF. The CDR3 nucleotides are TGTGCCAGTAGTATTGGACTAGCGGGGGTCGTGGGGTCGGAGACCCAGTACTTC. The chain carries TRBV19 and TRBJ2-5, with 13 bases fitting TRBD2. This CDR3 comprises 18 residues. Germline values: CDR1 LNHDA, CDR2 SQIVND (reference sequence). After removal of 3 bases from V and 5 bases from J, the junction contained 12 bases not matched to a gene.

This chain connects TRBV7-2 to TRBJ1-1, with TRBD1 matching over 7 bases. Germline trimming cut 5 bases from V and 5 bases from J; bases unmatched to any gene: 8. The CDR3 length is 14 residues. Looked up from germline, CDR1 is SGHTA and CDR2 is FQGNSA. The CDR3 here is CASSLWDSPTEAFF. The CDR3 nucleotides read TGTGCCAGCAGCCTCTGGGACAGTCCAACTGAAGCTTTCTTT.

This clone was detected only once. The chain has TRBV19 and TRBJ2-2; TRBD1 is a possible D gene (5 bases). Trimming removed 10 bases from V and 0 bases from J, with 9 bases in between. CDR1 LNHDA and CDR2 SQIVND come from the germline V gene (reference sequence). The CDR3 has 13 residues. This CDR3 is CATSDTNTGELFF. The CDR3 bases are TGTGCCACCTCGGACACGAACACCGGGGAGCTGTTTTTT.

V and J are TRBV30 and TRBJ2-6, with a tentative D call TRBD1 (6 bases). Germline values: CDR1 GTSNPN, CDR2 SVGIG (reference sequence). V was shortened by 3 bases and J by 2 bases, with 11 bases between the two germline ends. The CDR3 is 15 amino acids. The CDR3 DNA is TGTGCCTGGAGGCAGGGGAGCGCTGGGGCCAACGTCCTGACTTTC. Translation: CAWRQGSAGANVLTF.

The chain joins TRBV7-7 to TRBJ2-5, with no clear D. Trimming stripped 4 bases from V and 9 bases from J, with 18 bases between. Germline V gene sequence: CDR1 SSHAT, CDR2 FNYEAQ (reference sequence). The CDR3 loop spans 14 amino acids. For the CDR3, the DNA is TGTGCCAGCAGCTCCAACTACCCCTTCGGTCCCCAGTACTTC. This gives the protein CASSSNYPFGPQYF.

The rearrangement joins TRBV29-1 to TRBJ2-1; 14 bases are a match to TRBD2. The CDR3 length is 15 residues. V shed 6 bases and J 7 bases; nucleotides not matched to a gene: 8. Looked up from germline, CDR1 is SQVTM and CDR2 is ANQGSEA. The CDR3 nucleotides are TGCAGCGTCGGCCGACTAGCGGGAGGGGGTAATGAGCAGTTCTTC. Translation: CSVGRLAGGGNEQFF.

The V gene is TRBV19, the J gene TRBJ2-7; D is possibly TRBD1 or TRBD2 (5 bases each). Germline V lookup: CDR1 LNHDA, CDR2 SQIVND (reference sequence). The CDR3 is 14 amino acids. V gave up 10 bases and J gave up 5 bases, with 21 bases separating them. The CDR3 region has the DNA TGTGCCACCTCAAGGGGACGGTTGTGGGACGAGCAGTACTTC. Its protein is CATSRGRLWDEQYF.

The chain has TRBV19 and TRBJ1-4; unclear D gene. Deletions cut 5 bases from V and 0 bases from J, with 4 bases between. This CDR3 spans 13 amino acids. Germline values: CDR1 LNHDA, CDR2 SQIVND (reference sequence). The CDR3: CASSGATNEKLFF. CDR3 coding DNA: TGTGCCAGTAGTGGGGCAACTAATGAAAAACTGTTTTTT.

The chain joins TRBV18 to TRBJ2-7, with a weak D call TRBD1 (5 bases). There are 11 residues in the CDR3. Per the germline V gene, CDR1 is KGHSH and CDR2 is LQKENI. V dropped 1 base and J dropped 7 bases, with 5 bases sitting between them. The CDR3 nucleotides read TGTGCCAGCTCACCACAGGGGGAGCAGTACTTC. Its translation: CASSPQGEQYF.

The chain couples TRBV11-3 to TRBJ2-7; D assignment may be TRBD1 or TRBD2 (5 bases each). CDR1 SGHNT and CDR2 YENEEA come from the germline V gene. The CDR3 covers 13 residues. Trimming pared 4 bases from V and 5 bases from J, leaving 12 bases between. This chain's CDR3 is CASSSGRHHEQYV. The DNA for the CDR3 is TGTGCCAGCAGCTCGGGACGGCACCACGAGCAGTACGTC.

The rearrangement uses TRBV4-3 and TRBJ2-3; D gene unclear. The CDR3 runs 13 residues. V dropped 2 bases and J dropped 4 bases, with 7 bases sitting between them. Germline V CDR1 and CDR2: LGHNA, YSLEER. The CDR3 sequence: CASSQLGSDTQYF. Here the CDR3 DNA reads TGCGCCAGCAGCCAATTAGGGTCAGATACGCAGTATTTT.

The chain employs TRBV5-5 and TRBJ1-5; 7 positions agree with TRBD1. CDR3 length: 15 residues. Germline-derived CDR1 and CDR2 are SGHKS and YYEKEE (reference sequence). The V segment lost 2 bases and the J segment 5 bases; nucleotides outside the gene matches: 7. CDR3 sequence (DNA): TGTGCCAGCAGCTTTGGACAGGAACCGCATCAGCCCCAGCATTTT. It specifies CASSFGQEPHQPQHF.

This sequence joins TRBV6-5 and TRBJ2-6; D ambiguous. V dropped 4 bases and J dropped 0 bases, with 7 bases sitting between them. The V gene's germline CDR1 is MNHEY and CDR2 SVGAGI. The CDR3 runs 15 residues. In DNA form, the CDR3 reads TGTGCCAGCAGTTTACAGAGCTCTGGGGCCAACGTCCTGACTTTC. Amino acids: CASSLQSSGANVLTF.

This clone has only one observation. V gene TRBV7-1 combines with J gene TRBJ1-1; D gene unclear. TRBV7-1 qualifies as an ORF whose function is uncertain. V was cut by 4 bases and J by 0 bases, with 15 bases left in between. This CDR3 region has 16 residues. The CDR3 loop reads CASSLVWSSLNTEAFF. CDR3 sequence (DNA): TGTGCCAGCAGCTTAGTGTGGAGCAGTTTGAACACTGAAGCTTTCTTT.

In its sample, this clone was seen a few times. J is TRBJ1-2 and V is TRBV6-5; D not certain. Germline V CDR1 and CDR2: MNHEY, SVGAGI. This CDR3 region has 13 residues. V lost 4 bases and J 2 bases, leaving 8 bases between the germline ends. The CDR3 DNA sequence: TGTGCCAGCAGTTCCCCGGTAAACTATGGCTACACCTTC. Amino acids: CASSSPVNYGYTF.

The chain uses TRBV11-2 and TRBJ2-4; no reliable D call. With 5 bases removed from V and 7 bases from J, the gap between germline ends came to 9 bases. This CDR3 spans 12 amino acids. The V gene's germline CDR1 is SGHAT and CDR2 FQNNGV. This CDR3 is CASSRLINIQYF. The CDR3 DNA is TGTGCCAGCAGCCGCCTGATCAACATTCAGTACTTC.

The chain couples TRBV7-9 to TRBJ1-3; 7 bases line up with TRBD1. J lost 0 bases, V lost 7 bases, and 6 bases had no gene match. The length of the CDR3 is 15 residues. Germline values: CDR1 SEHNR, CDR2 FQNEAQ (reference sequence). The CDR3 reads CASIPGGYSGNTIYF. The CDR3 nucleotides read TGTGCCAGCATCCCAGGGGGTTACTCTGGAAACACCATATATTTT.

The rearrangement joins TRBV11-1 to TRBJ2-3; the D is unclear. CDR1 and CDR2 from the germline V gene are SGHAT and FQDESV (reference sequence). V was pared by 1 base and J by 1 base, with 15 bases between. CDR3 size: 17 residues. DNA for the CDR3: TGTGCCAGCAGCTTAGTTGGTCGAGGAGTCCGCACAGATACGCAGTATTTT. Translating it yields CASSLVGRGVRTDTQYF. The whole variable domain, filled in from reference TRBV11-1 and TRBJ2-3, reads EAEVAQSPRYKITEKSQAVAFWCDPISGHATLYWYRQILGQGPELLVQFQDESVVDDSQLPKDRFSAERLKGVDSTLKIQPAELGDSAMYLCASSLVGRGVRTDTQYFGPGTRLTVL.

This clone was recorded only once. The chain links TRBV6-5 to TRBJ2-2; 8 positions agree with TRBD2. The CDR3 loop spans 15 amino acids. J gave up 4 bases and V 6 bases, and 7 bases lay outside the gene matches. CDR1 is MNHEY, CDR2 SVGAGI, per germline. This chain's CDR3 is CASRWGLGTTGELFF. The CDR3 DNA reads as TGTGCCAGCAGGTGGGGACTAGGCACCACCGGGGAGCTGTTTTTT.

Only one count was recorded for this clone. This chain connects TRBV10-1 to TRBJ2-7, with D tentatively TRBD1 (6 bases). CDR3 length: 15 residues. The germline V gene has CDR1 WNHNN and CDR2 SYGVQD (reference sequence). V was trimmed by 0 bases and J by 2 bases, leaving 11 bases between them. The CDR3 coding sequence is TGCGCCAGCAGTGAGTCGACGGACAGACCCTACGAGCAGTACTTC. Amino acids: CASSESTDRPYEQYF.

This clone has a single count. The chain recombines TRBV6-1 with TRBJ1-1; D unresolved. This CDR3 has 11 residues. Trimming left V 7 bases short and J 2 bases short, with 5 bases between. Germline V gives CDR1 MNHNS, CDR2 SASEGT. CDR3 region: CASTGNTEAFF. Here the CDR3 DNA reads TGTGCCAGCACCGGTAACACTGAAGCTTTCTTT.